Listed below are T cell receptor beta chains from one sample, sequenced in a study of cytomegalovirus exposure and HLA in healthy donors. TCRdb's copy holds only in-frame clones and misses some; the assay was immunoSEQ multiplex PCR. Among about 190,000 clones, about 77% were seen once, and the ten largest hold approximately 4.8%. Input material: PBMCs. These receptors were collected from a man aged 30 to 39 in good health and CMV-seropositive. Both conserved end residues are part of each CDR3. The D gene is left open where the match is weak. Some rows mark clone size as missing; the rest say once, few, many or name a class of expanded clone.

d_gene: TRBD2; abundance: NA; j_gene: TRBJ2-3; v_gene: TRBV18; CDR3nt: TGTGCCAGCTCACGGACTAGCGGGAGGGATACGCAGTATTTT; CDR3aa: CASSRTSGRDTQYF
d_gene: NA; abundance: NA; j_gene: TRBJ2-2; v_gene: TRBV6-4; CDR3nt: TGTGCCAGCAGAGAGAGGGGAGGCGGGGAGCTGTTTTTT; CDR3aa: CASRERGGGELFF
d_gene: NA; abundance: NA; j_gene: TRBJ2-3; v_gene: TRBV11-1; CDR3nt: TGTGCCAGCAGCTTAGTCGGGTCCGGAGGAGATACGCAGTATTTT; CDR3aa: CASSLVGSGGDTQYF
d_gene: NA; abundance: NA; j_gene: TRBJ2-7; v_gene: TRBV15; CDR3nt: TGTGCCACCAGCAGAACAGGGAGCTCCTACGAGCAGTACTTC; CDR3aa: CATSRTGSSYEQYF
d_gene: NA; abundance: few; j_gene: TRBJ2-1; v_gene: TRBV2; CDR3nt: TGTGCCAGCAGTGAAGGCAGGGGTACCTACAATGAGCAGTTCTTC; CDR3aa: CASSEGRGTYNEQFF
d_gene: TRBD1; abundance: NA; j_gene: TRBJ1-2; v_gene: TRBV28; CDR3nt: TGTGCCAGCAGTACCGGGACAGGGGGCGGCTACACCTTC; CDR3aa: CASSTGTGGGYTF
d_gene: TRBD2; abundance: NA; j_gene: TRBJ2-7; v_gene: TRBV4-3; CDR3nt: TGCGCCAGCAGCCAAGCGGGAGCGGGGGTCTACGAGCAGTACTTC; CDR3aa: CASSQAGAGVYEQYF
d_gene: TRBD1; abundance: NA; j_gene: TRBJ1-2; v_gene: TRBV5-4; CDR3nt: TGTGCCAGCAGCTGGGGGCAGGGGGAGGCTGGCTACACCTTC; CDR3aa: CASSWGQGEAGYTF
d_gene: NA; abundance: few; j_gene: TRBJ1-6; v_gene: TRBV30; CDR3nt: TGTGCCTGGACGGAGAATAATTCACCCCTCCACTTT; CDR3aa: CAWTENNSPLHF
d_gene: NA; abundance: NA; j_gene: TRBJ1-1; v_gene: TRBV9; CDR3nt: TGTGCCAGCAGCGTAGATCCGGGCACTGAAGCTTTCTTT; CDR3aa: CASSVDPGTEAFF
d_gene: NA; abundance: NA; j_gene: TRBJ1-2; v_gene: TRBV28; CDR3nt: TGTGCCAGCAGTTTATTAGGGGGGGGCTATGGCTACACCTTC; CDR3aa: CASSLLGGGYGYTF
d_gene: NA; abundance: NA; j_gene: TRBJ2-4; v_gene: TRBV28; CDR3nt: TGTGCCAGCAGTTTAACTAACACAGGGAACATTCAGTACTTC; CDR3aa: CASSLTNTGNIQYF
d_gene: NA; abundance: once; j_gene: TRBJ1-3; v_gene: TRBV5-6; CDR3nt: TGTGCCAGCAGCTCGGGAACCCCGGGAAACACCATATATTTT; CDR3aa: CASSSGTPGNTIYF
d_gene: TRBD1; abundance: NA; j_gene: TRBJ1-2; v_gene: TRBV28; CDR3nt: TGTGCCAGCTCACCGGGACAGGGCTACTATGGCTACACCTTC; CDR3aa: CASSPGQGYYGYTF
d_gene: NA; abundance: once; j_gene: TRBJ1-5; v_gene: TRBV7-3; CDR3nt: TGTGCCAGCAGCTTATCCCCGGGTCAGCCCCAGCATTTT; CDR3aa: CASSLSPGQPQHF
d_gene: NA; abundance: NA; j_gene: TRBJ1-6; v_gene: TRBV2; CDR3nt: TGTGCCAGCAGCCCCATGCCCGCGGCTTTAGGATCACCCCTCCACTTT; CDR3aa: CASSPMPAALGSPLHF
d_gene: NA; abundance: NA; j_gene: TRBJ2-4; v_gene: TRBV4-2; CDR3nt: TGTGCCAGCAGCCAAGATCCCCCGGGAGTGTCTCAAAACATTCAGTACTTC; CDR3aa: CASSQDPPGVSQNIQYF
d_gene: NA; abundance: NA; j_gene: TRBJ2-3; v_gene: TRBV30; CDR3nt: TGTGCCTGGAGGTGGACAAGCACAGATACGCAGTATTTT; CDR3aa: CAWRWTSTDTQYF
d_gene: NA; abundance: NA; j_gene: TRBJ1-5; v_gene: TRBV10-3; CDR3nt: TGTGCCATCCGGGAAGGCGGCCCCAATCAGCCCCAGCATTTT; CDR3aa: CAIREGGPNQPQHF
d_gene: NA; abundance: NA; j_gene: TRBJ2-3; v_gene: TRBV30; CDR3nt: TGTGCCTGGAGTGTAGGATCAGGAAGTCACACAGATACGCAGTATTTT; CDR3aa: CAWSVGSGSHTDTQYF